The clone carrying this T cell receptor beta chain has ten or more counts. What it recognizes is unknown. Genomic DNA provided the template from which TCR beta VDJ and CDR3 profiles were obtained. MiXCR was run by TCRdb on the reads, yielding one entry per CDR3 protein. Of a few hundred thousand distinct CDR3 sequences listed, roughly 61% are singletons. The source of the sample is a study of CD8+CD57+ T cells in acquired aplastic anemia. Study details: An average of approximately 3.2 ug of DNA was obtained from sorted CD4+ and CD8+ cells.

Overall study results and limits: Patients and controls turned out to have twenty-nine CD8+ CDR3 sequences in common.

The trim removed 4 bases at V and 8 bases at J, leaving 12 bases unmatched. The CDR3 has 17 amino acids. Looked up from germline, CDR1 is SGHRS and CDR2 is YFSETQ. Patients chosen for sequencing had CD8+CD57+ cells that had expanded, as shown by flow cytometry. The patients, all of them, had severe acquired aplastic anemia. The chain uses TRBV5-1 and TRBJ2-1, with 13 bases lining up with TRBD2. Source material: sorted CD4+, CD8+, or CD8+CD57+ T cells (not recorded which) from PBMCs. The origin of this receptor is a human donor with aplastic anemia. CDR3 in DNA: TGCGCCAGCAGCACCGGGACTAGCGGGAAAAGTATCGATGAGCAGTTCTTC. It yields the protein CASSTGTSGKSIDEQFF.